A single sample gave rise to the 10 T cell receptor beta chains below, sequenced in a study of long-term antiretroviral therapy in people with HIV. immunoSEQ v3.0 was run at survey level. Sequencing was performed with immunoSEQ multiplex PCR; in TCRdb, only in-frame clones are kept and a portion is missing. The table shows about 28,000 clones, with 70% to 90% occurring only once. Sequenced here: unsorted PBMCs, sampled 3.2 years before starting antiretroviral therapy. The receptors originated from a man in his forties or fifties with HIV.

The chain joins TRBV6-4 to TRBJ2-3; maybe TRBD2 (5 bases). V shed 0 bases and J shed 1 base, with 17 bases lying between them. The CDR3 runs to 18 residues. Germline CDR1 reads MRHNA; CDR2 reads SNTAGT. CDR3 region: CASSDSTLGADGTDTQYF. CDR3 bases: TGTGCCAGCAGTGACTCGACTCTAGGAGCGGACGGCACAGATACGCAGTATTTT.

The chain combines TRBV28 with TRBJ2-7; D gene unclear. CDR3 length: 13 residues. Germline CDR1 and CDR2: MDHEN and SYDVKM. Between the trimmed V and J ends, which lost 10 bases and 4 bases, there was a span of 17 bases. CDR3 in amino acids: CATHTPSPYEQYF. CDR3 sequence (DNA): TGTGCCACTCATACCCCGAGCCCTTACGAGCAGTACTTC.

The chain links TRBV6-5 to TRBJ2-5; D gene unclear. The germline CDR1 and CDR2 sequences are MNHEY and SVGAGI. The CDR3 has 13 residues. The V end lost 6 bases, the J end lost 2 bases, and 10 bases lay between the germline ends. The CDR3 nucleotides are TGTGCCAGCAGGTGGCGGAGACAAGAGACCCAGTACTTC. Residues: CASRWRRQETQYF.

This sequence joins TRBV18 and TRBJ1-5; D is unresolved. CDR1 KGHSH and CDR2 LQKENI come from the germline V gene. The CDR3 extends over 16 amino acids. Trimming stripped 3 bases from V and 2 bases from J, with 14 bases between. The chain's CDR3 is CASSPYGDRGNQPQHF. The CDR3 DNA follows: TGTGCCAGCTCACCCTACGGGGATAGGGGCAATCAGCCCCAGCATTTT.

This clone was seen once. The CDR3 DNA is TGCGCCAGCAGCCTTCGAACCGGGACAGGGGGCGCAGGGCAGTACTTC. Translation gives CASSLRTGTGGAGQYF. The chain recombines TRBV5-1 with TRBJ2-7, with 12 bases fitting TRBD1. The V gene end was trimmed by 4 bases and the J gene end by 9 bases; junction bases not matched to a gene: 14. Germline V gives CDR1 SGHRS, CDR2 YFSETQ. The CDR3 is made up of 16 amino acids.

The chain is built from TRBV6-1 and TRBJ2-7; no clear D. CDR3 size: 13 residues. V lost 6 bases, J lost 2 bases, and 11 bases lay in between. CDR1 is MNHNS, CDR2 SASEGT, per germline. CDR3 sequence reads: CASRQNSTYEQYF. CDR3 DNA sequence: TGTGCCAGCAGACAGAATTCGACCTACGAGCAGTACTTC.

V is TRBV4-1 and J is TRBJ2-5, with 8 nucleotides matching TRBD2. Germline V gives CDR1 MGHRA, CDR2 YSYEKL. V lost 5 bases to trimming and J lost 3 bases; unmatched junction nucleotides: 8. The CDR3 runs to 15 residues. CDR3 in DNA: TGCGCCAGCAGCAAAGCGGGAGAGGGAAAAGAGACCCAGTACTTC. Translating gives CASSKAGEGKETQYF.

This chain links TRBV28 with TRBJ1-5; no reliable D call. CDR3 length: 11 residues. Germline loops: CDR1 MDHEN, CDR2 SYDVKM. Trimming took off 5 bases at V and 4 bases at J, with 3 bases between the two ends. The CDR3 region has the DNA TGTGCCAGCAGTATAAATCAGCCCCAGCATTTT. It yields the protein CASSINQPQHF.

This rearrangement joins TRBV4-3 to TRBJ1-2, with D hard to call. CDR3 length equals 12 residues. Germline V gene data show CDR1 as LGHNA and CDR2 as YSLEER. V was trimmed by 3 bases and J by 5 bases, leaving 7 bases between them. The CDR3 DNA is TGCGCCAGCAGCCAGGGCCGATATGGCTACACCTTC. Translating gives CASSQGRYGYTF.

The chain links TRBV7-3 to TRBJ2-2, with TRBD1 matching over 7 bases. CDR3 length equals 14 residues. The germline V gene has CDR1 SGHTA and CDR2 FQGTGA. V lost 4 bases, J lost 5 bases, and 4 bases stayed unmatched. The CDR3 sequence is CASSSTGQTGELFF. As DNA, the CDR3 is TGTGCCAGCAGCTCGACGGGACAGACCGGGGAGCTGTTTTTT.